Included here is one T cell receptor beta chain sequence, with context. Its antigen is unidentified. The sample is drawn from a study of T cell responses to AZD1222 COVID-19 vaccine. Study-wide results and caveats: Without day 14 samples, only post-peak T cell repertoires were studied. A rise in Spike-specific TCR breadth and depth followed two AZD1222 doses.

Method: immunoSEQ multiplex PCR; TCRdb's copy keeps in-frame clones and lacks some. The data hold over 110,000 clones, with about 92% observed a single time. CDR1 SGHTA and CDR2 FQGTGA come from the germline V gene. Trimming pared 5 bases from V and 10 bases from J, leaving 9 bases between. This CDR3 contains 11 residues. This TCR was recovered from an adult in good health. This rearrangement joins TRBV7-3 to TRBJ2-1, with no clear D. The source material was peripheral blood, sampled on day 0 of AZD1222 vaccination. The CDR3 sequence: CASSNEGEQFF. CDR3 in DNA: TGTGCCAGCAGCAATGAAGGGGAGCAGTTCTTC. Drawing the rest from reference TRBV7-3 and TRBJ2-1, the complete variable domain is GAGVSQTPSNKVTEKGKYVELRCDPISGHTALYWYRQSLGQGPEFLIYFQGTGAADDSGLPNDRFFAVRPEGSVSTLKIQRTERGDSAVYLCASSNEGEQFFGPGTRLTVL.